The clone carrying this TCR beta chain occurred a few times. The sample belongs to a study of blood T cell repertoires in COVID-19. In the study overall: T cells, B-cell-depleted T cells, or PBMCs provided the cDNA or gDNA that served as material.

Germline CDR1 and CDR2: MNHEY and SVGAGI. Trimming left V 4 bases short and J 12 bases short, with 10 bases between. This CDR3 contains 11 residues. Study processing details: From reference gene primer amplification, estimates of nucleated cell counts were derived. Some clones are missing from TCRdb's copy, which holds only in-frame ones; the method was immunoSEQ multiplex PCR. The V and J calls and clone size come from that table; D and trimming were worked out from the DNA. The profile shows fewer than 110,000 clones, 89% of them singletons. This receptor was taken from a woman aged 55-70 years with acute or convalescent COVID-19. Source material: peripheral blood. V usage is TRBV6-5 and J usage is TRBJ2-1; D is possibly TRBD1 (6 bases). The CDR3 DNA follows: TGTGCCAGCAGTTCTCGACAGGTGCAGTTCTTC. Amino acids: CASSSRQVQFF.